This is a list of T cell receptor beta chains from one sample in a study of blood T cell repertoires in COVID-19. Measured with immunoSEQ multiplex PCR; TCRdb has only the in-frame clones, and not every one. The data show tens of thousands of clones, 89% seen once. Material for sequencing was peripheral blood. These receptors originate from a man aged 60-69 years with COVID-19, enrolled during active disease. Both conserved end residues are part of each CDR3.

v_call cdr3_aa
TRBV12-3/TRBV12-4 CAITRTGDYEQYF
TRBV13 CASSYYRGRRSNEKLFF
TRBV9 CASSPGTGKTQYF
TRBV27 CASSLDSTLNQPQHF
TRBV25-1 CASSVLQGRDGYTF
TRBV5-1 CASSEGTVNTGELFF
TRBV19 CASKTSAEGTEAFF
TRBV7-2 CASSRRRGILTDTGELFF
TRBV10-3 CAIKGQANGELFF
TRBV14 CASSQGGLLYTEAFF
TRBV19 CASVLAGEENEQFF
TRBV5-4 CASSFQREFTGELFF
TRBV18 CASSPGSSGSTDTQYF
TRBV7-2 CASSLAGGGYTF
TRBV28 CASSPGTGENYEQYF
TRBV20-1 CSASTTGAYYEQYF
TRBV11-3 CASSPITGGNEKLFF
TRBV5-1 CASSQGVREKLFF
TRBV18 CASSPDRVGSYEQYF
TRBV6-1 CASSEAGQGAGELFF
TRBV19 CASTSQGHTNEKLFF
TRBV20-1 CSASGLSGELFF
TRBV30 CAWSDQGFAYNEQFF
TRBV24-1 CATSDSHMIYNEQFF
TRBV30 CAWSGTRVGTQYF
TRBV7-3 CASSPQSDTQYF
TRBV19 CASSIRENEQFF
TRBV5-1 CASTPTASSDTQYF
TRBV6-5 CASSYTTRATEAFF
TRBV12-3/TRBV12-4 CASRGQGGNTIYF
TRBV7-3 CASSPVGDRGDTGELFF
TRBV6-6 CASSHRGGNEKLFF
TRBV5-1 CASSLAQTGDLETQYF
TRBV5-1 CASSLVAGLNTGELFF
TRBV3-1/TRBV3-2 CASSQESGGPYEQYF
TRBV3-1/TRBV3-2 CASSQDEEGGTDTQYF
TRBV19 CASRTSGSVSDTQYF
TRBV7-2 CASSLVQGGSYEQYF
TRBV28 CASCPGDRVNTGELFF
TRBV11-2 CASSSRTGVAYNEQFF
TRBV24-1 CATSEVAGFANEQFF
TRBV2 CASSVDISIGYTF
TRBV5-1 CASRPGLSNTEAFF
TRBV5-1 CASSFATGAIEKLFF
TRBV6-5 CASSPTGTGYGYTF
TRBV4-1 CASSQRQGPTMNTEAFF
TRBV2 CASSTLVTTPDTQYF
TRBV6-5 CAIQREETDTQYF